This T cell receptor (beta chain) was found in a study of cytomegalovirus exposure and HLA in healthy donors. General study points: Later, an analysis showed that TCR beta chains associated with HLA were more clonally expanded than others that were equally common.

The CDR3 contains 15 residues. Trimming stripped 3 bases from V and 0 bases from J, with 11 bases between. Germline CDR1 and CDR2: SGHRS and YFSETQ. 60 Vbeta and 13 Jbeta primers were used in PCR. TCRdb's copy holds only in-frame clones and misses some; the assay was immunoSEQ multiplex PCR. The sample contains approximately 160,000 clones, roughly 77% of which appear only once. A note on this clone: Its antigen is as yet unknown.

Sequencing was carried out using PBMCs. The chain carries TRBV5-1 and TRBJ2-3, with D possibly being TRBD1 (6 bases). The origin of this receptor is a male donor in good health and CMV-seronegative. The CDR3 DNA is TGCGCCAGCAGCTCGTTACAGGGAAGCACAGATACGCAGTATTTT. Its protein product is CASSSLQGSTDTQYF.